The T cell receptor (beta chain) described here comes from a study of identical twins. This clonotype was observed a few times. Its antigen is still unknown. The CDR3 sequence is 14 residues long. Trimming took 3 bases from V and 8 from J, leaving 13 bases between them. Study conclusions and caveats: Model-predicted out-of-frame TCR alpha sharing fell below observed values in monozygotic twins. Rather than following the same donors, the conclusions depended on cross-sectional statistical analysis.

TCRdb called the 5' RACE reads again in MiXCR, with one record for every CDR3 protein. The sample lists around 570,000 distinct CDR3 sequences; around a tenth were seen once. These data were also reused for a study on yellow fever vaccine responses in identical twins. That investigation notes: Reportedly, twins' vaccine T cell responses looked partly convergent and partly personalized.

J is TRBJ2-2 and V is TRBV12-3 or TRBV12-4, with D tentatively TRBD1 (5 bases). This receptor was taken from a woman between 18 and 30 years old in good health. Sample: PBMCs. For the CDR3, the DNA is TGTGCCAGCAGTTTTGGGGCTCCAAGGGGGGAGCTGTTTTTT. Protein sequence: CASSFGAPRGELFF.